This TCR beta chain originates from a study of T cell responses to AZD1222 COVID-19 vaccine. Study in general: Second-dose recipients at about 4 or about 12 weeks were treated as one pooled group. Study-wide results and caveats: The donor cohort was predominantly white British with a female majority, and clonal diversity may have been underestimated. Only a handful of AZD1222 recipients tested seropositive at baseline.

CDR1 is SGHTS, CDR2 YDEGEE, per germline. This CDR3 has 16 amino acids. Losses at the gene ends were 4 bases for V and 6 bases for J; bases not matched to a gene: 12. Points on this clone: The antigen is not known.

Libraries were prepared by immunoSEQ multiplex PCR; TCRdb keeps only in-frame clonotypes and omits some of them. The data contain more than 85,000 clones, roughly 84% of them singletons. The sequenced sample was peripheral blood, obtained on day 0 of AZD1222 vaccination. The rearrangement joins TRBV5-8 to TRBJ2-2; 7 bases match TRBD1. This clonotype originated in an adult in good health. The CDR3 DNA follows: TGTGCCAGCAGCGTGGCACCGACAGGGAAACCCGGGGAGCTGTTTTTT. Amino acid sequence: CASSVAPTGKPGELFF.